These T cell receptor beta chains were read from a single sample in a study of shared clonotypes between healthy human individuals. Measured with immunoSEQ multiplex PCR; TCRdb has only the in-frame clones, and not every one. Of fewer than 3 million clones in the sample, around 92% were seen once. Sequencing was carried out using naive CD4+ T cells from PBMCs. The receptors derive from a man aged 18-30 years in good health. Some clones in this sample may be carry-over from other donors' samples. Both conserved end residues are part of each CDR3. Fields, in order: D gene, J gene, clone size, V gene, CDR3 DNA, CDR3 protein. A D gene is named only where the DNA matches it firmly. Rows give clone size only sometimes, using once, few, many, or a class for an expanded clone.

-,TRBJ1-5,-,TRBV28,TGTGCCAGCAGTTGGGACCGAAATCAGCCCCAGCATTTT,CASSWDRNQPQHF
TRBD1,TRBJ2-3,-,TRBV9,TGTGCCAGCAGCCCAGAGACAGGGGCAGGGGATACGCAGTATTTT,CASSPETGAGDTQYF
TRBD1,TRBJ2-7,-,TRBV5-1,TGCGCCAGCAGCTTGGCCGGGACAGGGGGATCCTACGAGCAGTACTTC,CASSLAGTGGSYEQYF
-,TRBJ2-5,once,TRBV7-9,TGTGCCAGCAGCTTAGCGCTAGCTGATCAAGAGACCCAGTACTTC,CASSLALADQETQYF
TRBD2,TRBJ2-2,-,TRBV11-2,TGTGCCAGCAGCATAGGACTAGCGGGAAGCACCGGGGAGCTGTTTTTT,CASSIGLAGSTGELFF
TRBD2,TRBJ2-7,once,TRBV10-3,TGTGCCATCAGTTCGACTAGCGGGCGTCCCTACGAGCAGTACTTC,CAISSTSGRPYEQYF
-,TRBJ2-5,-,TRBV5-1,TGCGCCAGCAGCTTGGTCGGGGGCCAAGAGACCCAGTACTTC,CASSLVGGQETQYF
-,TRBJ2-1,-,TRBV15,TGTGCCACCAGCCGCGGGACCTACAATGAGCAGTTCTTC,CATSRGTYNEQFF
-,TRBJ2-7,-,TRBV30,TGTGCCTGGAGTGTAGGGTACTCCTACGAGCAGTACTTC,CAWSVGYSYEQYF
TRBD1,TRBJ2-3,-,TRBV29-1,TGCAGCGTTGGCCCCGCAGGGGGCGCAGATACGCAGTATTTT,CSVGPAGGADTQYF
-,TRBJ2-5,-,TRBV5-1,TGCGCCAGCTCCCCGGGACGGCTGCAAGAGACCCAGTACTTC,CASSPGRLQETQYF
-,TRBJ1-2,-,TRBV27,TGTGCCAGCAGTTTAAGGTCCGAGAACTATGGCTACACCTTC,CASSLRSENYGYTF
-,TRBJ2-7,-,TRBV11-1,TGTGCCAGCAGCTTAGCGGGAGGAAAATCCTACGAGCAGTACTTC,CASSLAGGKSYEQYF
-,TRBJ1-2,once,TRBV29-1,TGCAGCGTTTTACGTTCGGGAGGCTATGGCTACACCTTC,CSVLRSGGYGYTF
-,TRBJ2-7,-,TRBV21-1,TGTGCCAGCAGCAAAAGATCTTTCGGGCAGGGCTACGAGCAGTACTTC,CASSKRSFGQGYEQYF
-,TRBJ1-1,-,TRBV19,TGTGCCAGTTCGGACATCATGAACACTGAAGCTTTCTTT,CASSDIMNTEAFF
-,TRBJ1-5,-,TRBV2,TGTGCCAGCAGCGGCTCGGCAGGGGAAGGTCAGCCCCAGCATTTT,CASSGSAGEGQPQHF
-,TRBJ2-3,-,TRBV11-2,TGTGCCAGCAGCCGCGGACAGTTTAACACAGATACGCAGTATTTT,CASSRGQFNTDTQYF
-,TRBJ2-2,-,TRBV12-5,TGTGCTAGTGGAGGGAGCACCCCTGCGAACACCGGGGAGCTGTTTTTT,CASGGSTPANTGELFF
-,TRBJ2-2,-,TRBV9,TGTGCCAGCAGCGTAGAGTCAGGGGGGGACACCGGGGAGCTGTTTTTT,CASSVESGGDTGELFF
-,TRBJ2-2,-,TRBV28,TGTGCCAGCAGTACGGGCAGTCACGGGGAGCTGTTTTTT,CASSTGSHGELFF
-,TRBJ1-5,-,TRBV10-3,TGTGCCATCACCGGGGCTAGCAATCAGCCCCAGCATTTT,CAITGASNQPQHF
TRBD1,TRBJ1-3,-,TRBV28,TGTGCCAGCAGTATTCCGGGACAGGGAAACACCATATATTTT,CASSIPGQGNTIYF
TRBD1,TRBJ1-5,-,TRBV4-2,TGTGCCAGCAGCCTCACAGGGGTGAGAAATCAGCCCCAGCATTTT,CASSLTGVRNQPQHF
TRBD2,TRBJ2-2,-,TRBV30,TGTGCCTGGCCCAATCCGGGACTAGCGGGAGCCGGGGAGCTGTTTTTT,CAWPNPGLAGAGELFF
-,TRBJ2-4,-,TRBV5-4,TGTGCCAGCAGCTTGGTCACGGGGGACAGCGGGAGAAACATTCAGTACTTC,CASSLVTGDSGRNIQYF
-,TRBJ1-2,-,TRBV18,TGTGCCAGCTCGGGCATGGACTATGGCTACACCTTC,CASSGMDYGYTF
-,TRBJ1-4,-,TRBV6-1,TGTGCCAGCAGTGATCGGTGGGGAGGAAATGAAAAACTGTTTTTT,CASSDRWGGNEKLFF
TRBD2,TRBJ2-6,-,TRBV18,TGTGCCAGCTCACCACCGGGAGGGGCTGGGGCCAACGTCCTGACTTTC,CASSPPGGAGANVLTF
TRBD1,TRBJ2-5,-,TRBV5-6,TGTGCCAGCAGCTTGGCGTTAGGAGGGACAGGGGGGCGGGAGACCCAGTACTTC,CASSLALGGTGGRETQYF
-,TRBJ2-7,-,TRBV6-1,TGTGCCAGCAGCCTGGCCCAATGGGACTGCGAGCAGTACTTC,CASSLAQWDCEQYF
TRBD2,TRBJ2-3,-,TRBV28,TGTGCCACCTCGCGAGGGGGGACTAGCGGGAGTGGGGGTACGCAGTATTTT,CATSRGGTSGSGGTQYF
-,TRBJ2-7,once,TRBV27,TGTGCCAGCAGCAGCCCGGGGCGGGTTCGGCGAAACGGCTACGAGCAGTACTTC,CASSSPGRVRRNGYEQYF
TRBD1,TRBJ2-2,-,TRBV6-4,TGTGCCAGCTCACCGGGACAGGGGAATACCGGGGAGCTGTTTTTT,CASSPGQGNTGELFF
-,TRBJ2-2,-,TRBV30,TGTGCCTGGAGTGGCAGCCGGGAGCTGTTTTTT,CAWSGSRELFF
TRBD1,TRBJ1-1,once,TRBV27,TGTGCCAGCAGTTTATCGAGGGGGCTTACTGAAGCTTTCTTT,CASSLSRGLTEAFF
-,TRBJ2-3,-,TRBV4-2,TGTGCCAGCAGCCAAGGACCAGATACGCAGTATTTT,CASSQGPDTQYF
-,TRBJ1-5,-,TRBV5-8,TGTGCCAGCAGCTTGTCGGAGCCCGGGCGCAATCAGCCCCAGCATTTT,CASSLSEPGRNQPQHF
-,TRBJ2-7,-,TRBV28,TGTGCCAGCAGTTTAAGGTGGGGTGGTTTTGGGGAGCAGTACTTC,CASSLRWGGFGEQYF
TRBD2,TRBJ2-3,once,TRBV5-1,TGCGCCAGCAGGCCTAGCGGGGGGGCTCGGGATACGCAGTATTTT,CASRPSGGARDTQYF
TRBD1,TRBJ1-5,once,TRBV19,TGTGCCAGTACAACCAGGGGGCGAGTCTATAGCAATCAGCCCCAGCATTTT,CASTTRGRVYSNQPQHF